This T cell receptor (beta chain) was sequenced during a study of somatic mutations in cytotoxic T cells in rheumatoid arthritis. The wider study: Including V beta1+ cells that were sequenced for TCRB, some T-cell populations stained with V beta antibodies were flow-sorted at nearly 100% purity. Study-wide results and caveats: An age-related increase in CD8+ clonality was seen in rheumatoid arthritis patients but not in healthy controls.

Worth noting for this clone: Antigen unknown.

The data were produced by immunoSEQ multiplex PCR, yet TCRdb's version contains in-frame clones alone and is incomplete. The data show some 23,000 clones, with more than 80% seen just once and approximately 3.8% held by the top ten. Looked up from germline, CDR1 is SGHDT and CDR2 is YYEEEE. Trimming cost V 4 bases and J 1 base; bases outside gene matches: 2. This CDR3 spans 14 amino acids. The sequence derives from an adult with rheumatoid arthritis. Material for sequencing was CD8+ T cells sorted from blood. The genes are TRBV5-6 and TRBJ2-7; TRBD1 aligns across 10 bases. The CDR3 DNA is TGTGCCAGCAGCCCGGGACAGGGGTCCTACGAGCAGTACTTC. It specifies CASSPGQGSYEQYF.